One and the same sample provided the 32 T cell receptor beta chains below, sequenced in a study of blood T cell repertoires in COVID-19. Here immunoSEQ multiplex PCR was the method, and the copy in TCRdb shows in-frame clones only, minus some. The sample records approximately 100,000 clones, approximately 90% being singletons. The material sequenced was peripheral blood. All receptors derive from a man aged 45-65 years with acute or convalescent COVID-19.

The V and J genes are TRBV29-1 and TRBJ1-2; D unresolved. This CDR3 is 12 amino acids long. The V gene lost 6 bases and the J gene lost 4 bases, with 12 bases spanning the gap. Germline V gives CDR1 SQVTM, CDR2 ANQGSEA. CDR3 bases: TGCAGCGTCCTCGGCGAGGCCTATGGCTACACCTTC. It yields the protein CSVLGEAYGYTF.

This clone was observed once. CDR3 sequence: CASSLRTGGEQYF. CDR3 DNA: TGTGCCAGCTCACTACGGACAGGGGGAGAGCAGTACTTC. The chain combines TRBV18 with TRBJ2-7; 10 bases line up with TRBD1. The junction had 4 bases not matched to a gene; V was cut back by 4 bases and J by 7 bases. Germline V gene data show CDR1 as KGHSH and CDR2 as LQKENI. There are 13 residues in the CDR3.

This clone was recorded a few times. The rearrangement links TRBV29-1 to TRBJ2-1, with 9 bases fitting TRBD1. CDR1 is SQVTM and CDR2 is ANQGSEA in the germline V gene. The CDR3 length is 15 residues. The ends lost 7 bases at V and 9 bases at J; junction bases unmatched: 16. CDR3 amino acids: CSAFTGTGIGGEQFF. CDR3 nucleotides: TGCAGCGCATTTACCGGGACAGGGATTGGCGGTGAGCAGTTCTTC.

The V gene is TRBV15, the J gene TRBJ2-3; 9 bases line up with TRBD2. With V trimmed by 5 bases and J by 4 bases, 10 bases remained unmatched. This CDR3 is 16 amino acids long. The germline V gene encodes CDR1 LNHNV and CDR2 YYDKDF (reference sequence). CDR3 sequence reads: CATSGQRRGGPDTQYF. The CDR3 nucleotides are TGTGCCACCAGCGGCCAACGGCGGGGGGGCCCAGATACGCAGTATTTT.

The CDR3, as DNA: TGCGCCAGCAGCTTATTAGGGGCAACTAATGAAAAACTGTTTTTT. It codes for CASSLLGATNEKLFF. The V and J genes are TRBV5-1 and TRBJ1-4, with D tentatively TRBD1 (5 bases). Germline V CDR1 and CDR2: SGHRS, YFSETQ. The V end lost 2 bases, the J end lost 0 bases, and 8 bases lay between the germline ends. CDR3 length: 15 residues.

The chain carries TRBV19 and TRBJ2-7; 8 nucleotides agree with TRBD1. Germline V gene lookup returns CDR1 LNHDA and CDR2 SQIVND (reference sequence). The CDR3 has 13 amino acids. V lost 6 bases to trimming and J lost 6 bases; unmatched junction nucleotides: 7. CDR3 in DNA: TGTGCCAGTAGCTCACAGGGGGGTGGCGAGCAGTACTTC. This translates into CASSSQGGGEQYF. The full variable domain, completed using reference TRBV19 and TRBJ2-7, is DGGITQSPKYLFRKEGQNVTLSCEQNLNHDAMYWYRQDPGQGLRLIYYSQIVNDFQKGDIAEGYSVSREKKESFPLTVTSAQKNPTAFYLCASSSQGGGEQYFGPGTRLTVT.

V and J are TRBV2 and TRBJ1-5; the D gene is possibly TRBD1 (5 bases). The CDR3 runs 15 residues. The germline V and J ends were trimmed by 5 bases and 0 bases, with 11 bases remaining between them. Looked up from germline, CDR1 is SNHLY and CDR2 is FYNNEI. CDR3 amino acids: CASSQGSYSNQPQHF. CDR3 nucleotides: TGTGCCAGCAGTCAGGGTTCTTATAGCAATCAGCCCCAGCATTTT. The full variable domain, rest sourced from reference TRBV2 and TRBJ1-5, is EPEVTQTPSHQVTQMGQEVILRCVPISNHLYFYWYRQILGQKVEFLVSFYNNEISEKSEIFDDQFSVERPDGSNFTLKIRSTKLEDSAMYFCASSQGSYSNQPQHFGDGTRLSIL.

This clone was counted between two and nine times. At the DNA level, this CDR3 is encoded by other sequences in the same sample as well. The chain combines TRBV19 with TRBJ1-1; TRBD1 aligns across 8 bases. V trimming: 6 bases; J trimming: 1 base; junction bases outside the gene matches: 4. The length of the CDR3 is 14 residues. Germline CDR1 LNHDA, CDR2 SQIVND (reference sequence). The CDR3 here is CASSPQGANTEAFF. CDR3 DNA sequence: TGTGCCAGTAGCCCCCAGGGGGCGAACACTGAAGCTTTCTTT.

This clone was seen just once. The genes are TRBV4-1 and TRBJ1-2; D perhaps matches TRBD1 (6 bases). Germline CDR1 reads MGHRA; CDR2 reads YSYEKL. The CDR3 length is 16 residues. V was clipped by 4 bases and J by 8 bases, with 23 bases between them. The CDR3 region has the DNA TGCGCCAGCAGCCCACTACCCAGGGGCACTAAAGGAGGCTACACCTTC. This translates into CASSPLPRGTKGGYTF.

This clone was observed a handful of times. V gene TRBV7-8 combines with J gene TRBJ1-5, with 8 bases aligning to TRBD1. This CDR3 spans 14 amino acids. CDR1 is SGHVS, CDR2 FQNEAQ, per germline. The V and J ends lost 5 bases and 7 bases, in that order; junction bases with no gene match: 7. The CDR3 DNA follows: TGTGCCAGCAGCCCGACAGGGGCTGGCCAGCCCCAGCATTTT. Translation gives CASSPTGAGQPQHF.

The V and J genes are TRBV11-2 and TRBJ2-1; a possible D gene is TRBD2 (5 bases). The CDR3 sequence is 19 residues long. Germline assignment: CDR1 SGHAT and CDR2 FQNNGV. Trimming removed 5 bases from V and 4 bases from J, with 27 bases in between. CDR3 bases: TGTGCCAGCAGCCGAAACGGTCGCCAGCCAACTAGTCTTTACAATGAGCAGTTCTTC. Its protein is CASSRNGRQPTSLYNEQFF.

This chain uses TRBV24-1 with TRBJ1-6; TRBD1 is a possible D gene (6 bases). Between the trimmed V and J ends, which lost 2 bases and 7 bases, there was a span of 11 bases. The germline gives CDR1 KGHDR, CDR2 SFDVKD. This CDR3 spans 15 amino acids. CDR3 amino acids: CATSDSRQVNSPLHF. In DNA form, the CDR3 reads TGTGCCACCAGTGATTCCAGACAGGTGAATTCACCCCTCCACTTT.

The chain links TRBV9 to TRBJ2-3; D unclear. V lost 3 bases and J 7 bases, leaving 9 bases between the germline ends. Germline V gene data show CDR1 as SGDLS and CDR2 as YYNGEE. CDR3 length: 12 residues. CDR3 in amino acids: CASSANDYTQYF. The CDR3 coding sequence is TGTGCCAGCAGCGCCAACGACTATACGCAGTATTTT.

V and J are TRBV7-3 and TRBJ2-2; D is possibly TRBD1 (7 bases). Trimming left V 8 bases short and J 5 bases short, with 15 bases between. The CDR3 totals 14 residues. Germline loops: CDR1 SGHTA, CDR2 FQGTGA. The CDR3 region has the DNA TGTGCCAGCGAACGACAGGGAGGAACCGGGGAGCTGTTTTTT. Translating gives CASERQGGTGELFF.

The rearrangement uses TRBV30 and TRBJ2-7; tentatively, D is TRBD1 (5 bases). This CDR3 has 15 amino acids. Germline CDR1 GTSNPN, CDR2 SVGIG (reference sequence). Trimming pared 0 bases from V and 0 bases from J, leaving 12 bases between. CDR3 nucleotides: TGTGCCTGGAGTGTATTACAGGAGAGCTCCTACGAGCAGTACTTC. It encodes CAWSVLQESSYEQYF.

This chain's CDR3 is CASSLGSGGTDTQYF. The CDR3 DNA reads as TGTGCCAGCAGCTTAGGTAGCGGGGGGACAGATACGCAGTATTTT. The chain is built from TRBV11-3 and TRBJ2-3, with TRBD2 identical over 10 bases. The germline gives CDR1 SGHNT, CDR2 YENEEA. With V trimmed by 1 base and J by 3 bases, 1 base remained unmatched. The CDR3 sequence is 15 residues long. Full variable domain (missing parts from reference TRBV11-3 and TRBJ2-3): EAGVVQSPRYKIIEKKQPVAFWCNPISGHNTLYWYLQNLGQGPELLIRYENEEAVDDSQLPKDRFSAERLKGVDSTLKIQPAELGDSAVYLCASSLGSGGTDTQYFGPGTRLTVL.

This rearrangement joins TRBV15 to TRBJ2-5; 7 bases are a match to TRBD2. The CDR3 has 16 residues. V lost 1 base, J lost 0 bases, and 5 bases stayed unmatched. Germline V gene data show CDR1 as LNHNV and CDR2 as YYDKDF (reference sequence). The CDR3 sequence is CATSRGFGGYQETQYF. The DNA of the CDR3 is TGTGCCACCAGCAGAGGCTTCGGGGGGTACCAAGAGACCCAGTACTTC. Using reference TRBV15 and TRBJ2-5 for the parts outside the CDR3, the full variable domain is DAMVIQNPRYQVTQFGKPVTLSCSQTLNHNVMYWYQQKSSQAPKLLFHYYDKDFNNEADTPDNFQSRRPNTSFCFLDIRSPGLGDTAMYLCATSRGFGGYQETQYFGPGTRLLVL.

The chain carries TRBV3-1 (or the pseudogene TRBV3-2) and TRBJ2-2, with 9 bases that match TRBD2. CDR3 size: 15 residues. Germline V CDR1 and CDR2: LGHDT, YNNKEL (reference sequence). Trimming cost V 5 bases and J 8 bases; bases outside gene matches: 9. The CDR3 DNA reads TGTGCCAGCAGCTCCCGACTAGCGGTCGGGGGGGAGCTGTTTTTT. Translation gives CASSSRLAVGGELFF.

CDR3 in amino acids: CASSFGGTRIYGYTF. The CDR3 DNA is TGTGCCAGCAGCTTCGGAGGGACCCGAATTTATGGCTACACCTTC. The J gene is TRBJ1-2, the V gene TRBV5-6; TRBD1 is a possible D gene (5 bases). CDR3 size: 15 residues. The germline gives CDR1 SGHDT, CDR2 YYEEEE. Between the trimmed V and J ends, which lost 2 bases and 5 bases, there was a span of 16 bases.

The rearrangement joins TRBV7-2 to TRBJ1-4; TRBD1 aligns across 7 bases. The CDR3 totals 14 residues. The junction had 7 bases not matched to a gene; V was cut back by 3 bases and J by 9 bases. Per the germline V gene, CDR1 is SGHTA and CDR2 is FQGNSA. The CDR3 region has the DNA TGTGCCAGCAGCTTTGGGGACAGTCCGAAAAAACTGTTTTTT. Its translation: CASSFGDSPKKLFF.

CDR3 DNA: TGTGCCATCACCGGGACAGGGTTCAATTATGGCTACACCTTC. Translated: CAITGTGFNYGYTF. The chain is built from TRBV10-3 and TRBJ1-2; 9 bases are shared with TRBD1. The CDR3 is 14 residues long. V shed 7 bases, J shed 5 bases, and the junction held 8 bases outside the gene matches. The germline V gene has CDR1 ENHRY and CDR2 SYGVKD.

The chain links TRBV6-5 to TRBJ1-4; TRBD1 agrees at 10 bases. CDR1 and CDR2 from the germline V gene are MNHEY and SVGAGI. The V gene end was trimmed by 6 bases and the J gene end by 6 bases; junction bases not matched to a gene: 4. This CDR3 comprises 14 residues. The CDR3 DNA follows: TGTGCCAGCAGCAGGACAGGGGGTTATGAAAAACTGTTTTTT. Amino acid sequence: CASSRTGGYEKLFF.

The V call is TRBV5-1, the J call TRBJ2-3, with 7 bases identical to TRBD1. The CDR3 covers 16 residues. Germline CDR1 and CDR2: SGHRS and YFSETQ. Trimming cost V 2 bases and J 0 bases; bases outside gene matches: 6. The CDR3 loop is CASSLGGRFSTDTQYF. In DNA, the CDR3 is TGCGCCAGCAGCTTAGGGGGCAGATTTAGCACAGATACGCAGTATTTT.

This clone appeared once. The gene calls are TRBV18 and TRBJ2-5; a possible D gene is TRBD1 (5 bases). V lost 3 bases and J 5 bases, leaving 16 bases between the germline ends. There are 15 residues in the CDR3. Germline loops: CDR1 KGHSH, CDR2 LQKENI. CDR3 region: CASSPLEGAQETQYF. The CDR3 region has the DNA TGTGCCAGCTCACCGCTAGAAGGGGCCCAGGAGACCCAGTACTTC.

The gene calls are TRBV7-3 and TRBJ1-1, with 7 bases matching TRBD1. Germline V lookup: CDR1 SGHTA, CDR2 FQGTGA. J gave up 1 base and V 5 bases, and 4 bases lay outside the gene matches. This CDR3 has 14 amino acids. CDR3 DNA sequence: TGTGCCAGCAGCCTGGGGACAGAGAACACTGAAGCTTTCTTT. Translation gives CASSLGTENTEAFF.

The rearrangement uses TRBV2 and TRBJ2-7; 10 nucleotides line up with TRBD1. V lost 4 bases to trimming and J lost 1 base; unmatched junction nucleotides: 4. The CDR3 runs to 15 residues. Germline V lookup: CDR1 SNHLY, CDR2 FYNNEI. The CDR3 coding sequence is TGTGCCAGCAGTGGACCGGGACAGGGGTCCTACGAGCAGTACTTC. It is translated as CASSGPGQGSYEQYF.

The rearrangement joins TRBV6-2 or TRBV6-3 to TRBJ2-1; TRBD2 might be the D (7 bases). The CDR3 extends over 16 amino acids. Germline V gene lookup returns CDR1 MNHEY and CDR2 SVGEGT. V lost 2 bases to trimming and J lost 9 bases, with 20 bases between them. This chain's CDR3 is CASSYVGGGPSSEQFF. The CDR3 region has the DNA TGTGCCAGCAGTTACGTAGGGGGGGGTCCTAGTTCTGAGCAGTTCTTC.

In this sample, this clone turned up once. CDR3 amino acids: CASSTGQTTGNTIYF. CDR3 sequence (DNA): TGCGCCAGCAGCACCGGACAGACGACGGGAAACACCATATATTTT. The V and J genes are TRBV5-1 and TRBJ1-3; D perhaps matches TRBD1 (6 bases). Trimming stripped 4 bases from V and 4 bases from J, with 15 bases between. CDR3 length: 15 amino acids. From germline, CDR1 is SGHRS and CDR2 YFSETQ.

This chain links TRBV12-3 or TRBV12-4 with TRBJ1-2, with 8 bases lining up with TRBD1. V lost 5 bases, J lost 7 bases, and 6 bases stayed unmatched. The CDR3 loop spans 13 amino acids. The CDR3 DNA reads as TGTGCCAGCAGTGTCAGGGGGCAGCGTGGCTACACCTTC. It codes for CASSVRGQRGYTF.

The rearrangement links TRBV29-1 to TRBJ2-6; TRBD2 aligns across 14 bases. Germline loops: CDR1 SQVTM, CDR2 ANQGSEA. The CDR3 is 22 residues long. The V and J ends lost 8 bases and 0 bases, in that order; junction bases with no gene match: 21. Here the CDR3 reads CSFLLNGTSGGPLLSGANVLTF. The CDR3, as DNA: TGCAGCTTCCTCCTAAATGGGACTAGCGGGGGCCCCTTACTCTCTGGGGCCAACGTCCTGACTTTC. Based on the CDR3 plus reference TRBV29-1 and TRBJ2-6, the full variable domain is SAVISQKPSRDICQRGTSLTIQCQVDSQVTMMFWYRQQPGQSLTLIATANQGSEATYESGFVIDKFPISRPNLTFSTLTVSNMSPEDSSIYLCSFLLNGTSGGPLLSGANVLTFGAGSRLTVL.

The V call is TRBV6-5, the J call TRBJ1-5; the D gene is possibly TRBD1 (6 bases). Looked up from germline, CDR1 is MNHEY and CDR2 is SVGAGI. This CDR3 spans 13 amino acids. Deletions cut 8 bases from V and 5 bases from J, with 13 bases between. The CDR3 reads CASGYREDQPQHF. CDR3 sequence (DNA): TGTGCCAGCGGCTACAGGGAAGATCAGCCCCAGCATTTT.

This sequence joins TRBV12-3 or TRBV12-4 and TRBJ2-1, with a weak D call TRBD2 (5 bases). The ends were cut back, 4 bases at V and 6 bases at J, with 10 bases in the middle. CDR3 length: 13 residues. The DNA for the CDR3 is TGTGCCAGCAGTTCGACTCTAGCCAATGAGCAGTTCTTC. Protein: CASSSTLANEQFF.